This T cell receptor beta chain came from a study of beta chain features in type 1 diabetes. As every portion of the isolated RNA was reverse transcribed, the sequencing read expressed TCRB transcripts. Assay used: immunoSEQ multiplex PCR; TCRdb lists only in-frame clones, some missing. The sample records roughly 370,000 clones, approximately 15% being singletons. Unmatched junction bases numbered 8, after V lost 5 bases and J lost 5 bases. Looked up from germline, CDR1 is GTSNPN and CDR2 is SVGIG (reference sequence). The CDR3 is 13 amino acids. The sequencing sample was made of naive CD4+ T cells from blood. V usage is TRBV30 and J usage is TRBJ2-5; TRBD2 aligns across 7 bases. The TCR was taken from a man between 25 and 39 years old in good health. The CDR3 here is CAWSGLTFETQYF. CDR3 in DNA: TGTGCCTGGTCGGGACTAACGTTCGAGACCCAGTACTTC. The full variable domain, completed using reference TRBV30 and TRBJ2-5, is SQTIHQWPATLVQPVGSPLSLECTVEGTSNPNLYWYRQAAGRGLQLLFYSVGIGQISSEVPQNLSASRPQDRQFILSSKKLLLSDSGFYLCAWSGLTFETQYFGPGTRLLVL.